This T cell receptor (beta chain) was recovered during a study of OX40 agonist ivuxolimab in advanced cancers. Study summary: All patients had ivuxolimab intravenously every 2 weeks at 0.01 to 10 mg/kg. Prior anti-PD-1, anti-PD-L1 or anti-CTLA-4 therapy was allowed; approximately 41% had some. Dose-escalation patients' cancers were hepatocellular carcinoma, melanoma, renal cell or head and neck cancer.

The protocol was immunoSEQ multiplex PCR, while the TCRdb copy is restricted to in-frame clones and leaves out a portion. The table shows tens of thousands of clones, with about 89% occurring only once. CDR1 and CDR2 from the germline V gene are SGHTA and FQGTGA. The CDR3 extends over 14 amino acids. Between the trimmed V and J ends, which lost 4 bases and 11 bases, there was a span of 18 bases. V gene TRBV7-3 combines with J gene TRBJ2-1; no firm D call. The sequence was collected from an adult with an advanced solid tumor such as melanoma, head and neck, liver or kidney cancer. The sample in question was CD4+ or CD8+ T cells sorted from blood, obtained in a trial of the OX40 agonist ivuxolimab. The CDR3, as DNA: TGTGCCAGCAGCTCGGGCAATCTACTTAACCAGCAGTTCTTC. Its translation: CASSSGNLLNQQFF. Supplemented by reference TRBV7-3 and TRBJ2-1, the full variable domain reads GAGVSQTPSNKVTEKGKYVELRCDPISGHTALYWYRQSLGQGPEFLIYFQGTGAADDSGLPNDRFFAVRPEGSVSTLKIQRTERGDSAVYLCASSSGNLLNQQFFGPGTRLTVL.